These 26 T cell receptor beta chains came from one sample sequenced in a study of T cell responses to AZD1222 COVID-19 vaccine. The protocol was immunoSEQ multiplex PCR, while the TCRdb copy is restricted to in-frame clones and leaves out a portion. The data contain some 73,000 clones, 89% of them singletons. Sample: peripheral blood, taken 28 days after the second AZD1222 dose. These TCRs come from an adult who received the AZD1222 COVID-19 vaccine.

J is TRBJ2-7 and V is TRBV28; perhaps TRBD1 as D (5 bases). This CDR3 has 15 residues. Germline V lookup: CDR1 MDHEN, CDR2 SYDVKM. V dropped 1 base and J dropped 3 bases, with 13 bases sitting between them. The CDR3: CASSLSKGRLYEQYF. The CDR3 DNA sequence: TGTGCCAGCAGTTTATCCAAGGGGCGCCTCTACGAGCAGTACTTC.

This chain joins TRBV18 and TRBJ2-1; a weak D match, TRBD2 (6 bases). CDR1 is KGHSH and CDR2 is LQKENI in the germline V gene. This CDR3 is built from 16 residues. The V end was cut by 3 bases, the J end by 9 bases, with 21 bases between. The CDR3 loop reads CASSPRLADLRPEQFF. As DNA, the CDR3 is TGTGCCAGCTCACCGAGATTAGCGGATCTCCGCCCTGAGCAGTTCTTC.

This sequence joins TRBV27 and TRBJ1-1, with TRBD1 as a possible D gene (6 bases). The germline gives CDR1 MNHEY, CDR2 SMNVEV (reference sequence). The V end lost 5 bases, the J end lost 5 bases, and 15 bases lay between the germline ends. The CDR3 is made up of 14 amino acids. CDR3 in amino acids: CASSTGQRGTEAFF. The CDR3 nucleotides are TGTGCCAGCAGTACTGGACAGCGGGGGACTGAAGCTTTCTTT.

J is TRBJ2-1 and V is TRBV12-3 or TRBV12-4; D perhaps matches TRBD1 (5 bases). V lost 6 bases and J 6 bases, leaving 12 bases between the germline ends. The CDR3 consists of 13 residues. The CDR3 loop reads CASRDDSSNEQFF. The CDR3 nucleotides read TGTGCCAGCAGGGACGACAGTTCCAATGAGCAGTTCTTC.

The chain uses TRBV10-3 and TRBJ2-3; the D gene could be TRBD1 or TRBD2 (5 bases each). Germline V lookup: CDR1 ENHRY, CDR2 SYGVKD. The CDR3 is 16 residues long. V was pared by 0 bases and J by 3 bases, with 13 bases between. CDR3 DNA: TGTGCCATCAGTGAGTCGTCGGGATGGGGGACAGATACGCAGTATTTT. Protein sequence: CAISESSGWGTDTQYF.

The chain links TRBV4-3 to TRBJ1-2, with D maybe TRBD1 (5 bases). The germline gives CDR1 LGHNA, CDR2 YSLEER. Trimming pared 3 bases from V and 4 bases from J, leaving 15 bases between. The CDR3 has 15 amino acids. The CDR3 nucleotides read TGCGCCAGCAGCCAGTCGCAGGGACCTACCTATGGCTACACCTTC. It translates to CASSQSQGPTYGYTF.

This chain joins TRBV2 and TRBJ2-5; no definite D call. CDR3 size: 13 residues. Germline loops: CDR1 SNHLY, CDR2 FYNNEI. V was shortened by 4 bases and J by 6 bases, with 12 bases between the two germline ends. The CDR3 DNA reads as TGTGCCAGCAGTGCGGACCCAAAAAAGACCCAGTACTTC. It encodes CASSADPKKTQYF.

J is TRBJ1-2 and V is TRBV9; unclear D gene. The V end was cut by 0 bases, the J end by 6 bases, with 18 bases between. The CDR3 is 16 amino acids. Germline V CDR1 and CDR2: SGDLS, YYNGEE. CDR3 protein: CASSVGAQAHINGYTF. CDR3 nucleotide sequence: TGTGCCAGCAGCGTAGGTGCGCAGGCGCACATCAATGGCTACACCTTC.

V usage is TRBV29-1 and J usage is TRBJ2-1, with D unclear. The V and J ends lost 4 bases and 9 bases respectively, with 7 bases between them. Per germline, CDR1 SQVTM and CDR2 ANQGSEA. CDR3 length: 10 residues. The CDR3 sequence is CSVVPSEQFF. CDR3 in DNA: TGCAGCGTTGTGCCGAGTGAGCAGTTCTTC.

The chain links TRBV4-3 to TRBJ1-2, with no clear D. The CDR3 has 17 residues. V gave up 0 bases and J gave up 1 base, with 15 bases separating them. Germline CDR1 LGHNA, CDR2 YSLEER. This chain's CDR3 is CASSQDYSDSFNYGYTF. The CDR3 DNA reads as TGCGCCAGCAGCCAAGATTACTCAGACTCATTTAACTATGGCTACACCTTC.

V usage is TRBV7-8 and J usage is TRBJ2-1; the D is unclear. This CDR3 has 12 amino acids. Deletions cut 1 base from V and 6 bases from J, with 4 bases between. CDR1 and CDR2 (germline): SGHVS, FQNEAQ. The DNA of the CDR3 is TGTGCCAGCAGCTTAGGCATCAATGAGCAGTTCTTC. It yields the protein CASSLGINEQFF.

The chain has TRBV19 and TRBJ2-3, with 9 bases lining up with TRBD1. The V gene's germline CDR1 is LNHDA and CDR2 SQIVND (reference sequence). Trimming at V came to 7 bases and at J to 4 bases, leaving 9 bases not matched to a gene. The length of the CDR3 is 15 residues. CDR3: CASTLGQGSPDTQYF. The CDR3 bases are TGTGCCAGTACCCTCGGACAGGGGTCCCCAGATACGCAGTATTTT.

In this sample, this clone turned up once. The chain employs TRBV30 and TRBJ1-5; D is ambiguous. CDR1 is GTSNPN, CDR2 SVGIG, per germline (reference sequence). The CDR3 consists of 14 residues. V was trimmed by 0 bases and J by 0 bases, leaving 6 bases between them. The CDR3: CAWSVRDSNQPQHF. In DNA form, the CDR3 reads TGTGCCTGGAGTGTCCGAGATAGCAATCAGCCCCAGCATTTT.

The genes are TRBV7-8 and TRBJ1-2; TRBD1 matches at 7 bases. CDR1 and CDR2 from the germline V gene are SGHVS and FQNEAQ. J was trimmed by 2 bases and V by 1 base; bases with no gene match: 7. The CDR3 has 16 amino acids. The CDR3 nucleotides read TGTGCCAGCAGCTTAGGGGCCCAGACAGGGAACTATGGCTACACCTTC. As protein: CASSLGAQTGNYGYTF.

This clone was found once. The chain joins TRBV9 to TRBJ2-5, with 9 bases fitting TRBD2. The CDR3 is 18 residues long. With V trimmed by 0 bases and J by 1 base, 10 bases remained unmatched. CDR1 and CDR2 (germline): SGDLS, YYNGEE. The CDR3, as DNA: TGTGCCAGCAGCGTAGGCCAGCGGGGGGCGGGGTCCCAAGAGACCCAGTACTTC. Its protein product is CASSVGQRGAGSQETQYF. The variable domain in full, completed from reference TRBV9 and TRBJ2-5, reads DSGVTQTPKHLITATGQRVTLRCSPRSGDLSVYWYQQSLDQGLQFLIQYYNGEERAKGNILERFSAQQFPDLHSELNLSSLELGDSALYFCASSVGQRGAGSQETQYFGPGTRLLVL.

The V call is TRBV11-3, the J call TRBJ2-7, with 7 bases fitting TRBD2. Losses at the gene ends were 1 base for V and 1 base for J; bases not matched to a gene: 4. Germline V gene sequence: CDR1 SGHNT, CDR2 YENEEA. This CDR3 is built from 15 residues. The CDR3 bases are TGTGCCAGCAGCTTAGGGGGACTATCGTCCTACGAGCAGTACTTC. Its translation: CASSLGGLSSYEQYF.

The chain links TRBV24-1 to TRBJ1-1; D unresolved. The CDR3 spans 13 residues. Trimming stripped 5 bases from V and 1 base from J, with 7 bases between. In germline, CDR1 is KGHDR, CDR2 SFDVKD. The CDR3 bases are TGTGCCACCAGTGGTCTTGGGAACACTGAAGCTTTCTTT. The encoded protein is CATSGLGNTEAFF.

This clone was recorded only once. The J gene is TRBJ1-5, the V gene TRBV19, with no clear D. This CDR3 contains 13 residues. Trimming pared 5 bases from V and 3 bases from J, leaving 8 bases between. The V gene's germline CDR1 is LNHDA and CDR2 SQIVND (reference sequence). The CDR3 protein is CASSAGDNQPQHF. In nucleotides, the CDR3 is TGTGCCAGTAGTGCGGGAGACAATCAGCCCCAGCATTTT.

This clone was recorded a few times. The chain links TRBV6-2 or TRBV6-3 to TRBJ2-5, with 8 bases lining up with TRBD2. The CDR3 sequence is 15 residues long. Germline V lookup: CDR1 MNHEY, CDR2 SVGEGT. Unmatched junction bases numbered 6, after V lost 2 bases and J lost 4 bases. The CDR3 coding sequence is TGTGCCAGCAGTTACGGACTAGCTGGGGTAGAGACCCAGTACTTC. It is translated as CASSYGLAGVETQYF.

The CDR3 is CASSYGGQLNTEAFF. DNA of the CDR3: TGTGCCAGCAGTTACGGGGGGCAACTGAACACTGAAGCTTTCTTT. The chain has TRBV6-5 and TRBJ1-1; a possible D gene is TRBD1 (6 bases). CDR1 and CDR2 (germline): MNHEY, SVGAGI. V lost 2 bases, J lost 0 bases, and 10 bases lay in between. The CDR3 covers 15 residues.

This clone was seen more than once but under ten times. The chain couples TRBV24-1 to TRBJ2-3, with 7 bases matching TRBD2. The CDR3 contains 14 residues. J gave up 1 base and V 5 bases, and 2 bases lay outside the gene matches. Germline values: CDR1 KGHDR, CDR2 SFDVKD. The CDR3 sequence: CATSVSGGTDTQYF. CDR3 bases: TGTGCCACCAGTGTGAGCGGGGGCACAGATACGCAGTATTTT.

V gene TRBV30 combines with J gene TRBJ1-2; D unclear. This CDR3 has 10 amino acids. The ends were cut back, 8 bases at V and 5 bases at J, with 9 bases in the middle. Germline loops: CDR1 GTSNPN, CDR2 SVGIG (reference sequence). In DNA form, the CDR3 reads TGTGCCCTCCCACATTATGGCTACACCTTC. This translates into CALPHYGYTF.

The J gene is TRBJ2-3, the V gene TRBV7-8; D gene unclear. Trimming cost V 1 base and J 4 bases, with 6 bases left between them. In germline, CDR1 is SGHVS, CDR2 FQNEAQ. The CDR3 is made up of 13 amino acids. The chain's CDR3 is CASSLDVSDTQYF. DNA for the CDR3: TGTGCCAGCAGCTTAGATGTTTCAGATACGCAGTATTTT. Full variable domain (remainder filled in from reference TRBV7-8 and TRBJ2-3): GAGVSQSPRYKVAKRGQDVALRCDPISGHVSLFWYQQALGQGPEFLTYFQNEAQLDKSGLPSDRFFAERPEGSVSTLKIQRTQQEDSAVYLCASSLDVSDTQYFGPGTRLTVL.

The chain has TRBV28 and TRBJ2-7; D uncertain. The CDR3 length is 12 residues. CDR1 and CDR2 from the germline V gene are MDHEN and SYDVKM. V lost 2 bases and J 4 bases, leaving 6 bases between the germline ends. The chain's CDR3 is CASSLGNYEQYF. CDR3 nucleotides: TGTGCCAGCAGTTTAGGGAATTACGAGCAGTACTTC.

The chain uses TRBV24-1 and TRBJ2-3; 9 nucleotides match TRBD2. The length of the CDR3 is 14 residues. The germline gives CDR1 KGHDR, CDR2 SFDVKD. Trimming at V came to 9 bases and at J to 2 bases, leaving 5 bases not matched to a gene. The CDR3 protein is CATGERGATDTQYF. As DNA, the CDR3 is TGTGCCACCGGCGAGCGGGGGGCCACAGATACGCAGTATTTT.

The chain recombines TRBV4-1 with TRBJ2-3; the D is unclear. The CDR3 extends over 18 amino acids. V lost 3 bases to trimming and J lost 0 bases, with 19 bases between them. Per germline, CDR1 MGHRA and CDR2 YSYEKL. The CDR3 DNA is TGCGCCAGCAGCCATTCCCCTCAGGCGGAGACTAGCACAGATACGCAGTATTTT. This codes for CASSHSPQAETSTDTQYF.